This T cell receptor (beta chain) appears in the sequencing data of a study of blood T cell repertoires in COVID-19. Overall study: Acute-phase and convalescent COVID-19 samples originated in the United States, Italy and Spain.

As handled by the study authors: Estimation of nucleated cell counts relied on the amplification of reference gene primers. Assay: immunoSEQ multiplex PCR; the TCRdb copy retains only in-frame clones and omits some. V and J calls and clone size are those listed in that table; D and trimming were worked out from the DNA. The data hold 300,000 to 350,000 clones, with approximately 85% observed a single time. The V gene lost 0 bases and the J gene lost 6 bases, with 17 bases spanning the gap. This CDR3 is built from 15 residues. The V gene's germline CDR1 is GTSNPN and CDR2 SVGIG (reference sequence). Individuals drawn from some 25 US areas were about 18 to 90 years old. In Cohort 3, a recovered donor had either two negative PCRs, clearance, or symptom resolution.

The receptor was derived from a man between 25 and 39 years old who had recovered from COVID-19. The chain joins TRBV30 to TRBJ1-2; a possible D gene is TRBD1 (6 bases). Sequencing was performed on PBMCs or T cells enriched from blood (not recorded which). The CDR3 spells CAWSVTLQGPDGYTF. The DNA for the CDR3 is TGTGCCTGGAGTGTTACTTTACAGGGACCGGATGGCTACACCTTC.